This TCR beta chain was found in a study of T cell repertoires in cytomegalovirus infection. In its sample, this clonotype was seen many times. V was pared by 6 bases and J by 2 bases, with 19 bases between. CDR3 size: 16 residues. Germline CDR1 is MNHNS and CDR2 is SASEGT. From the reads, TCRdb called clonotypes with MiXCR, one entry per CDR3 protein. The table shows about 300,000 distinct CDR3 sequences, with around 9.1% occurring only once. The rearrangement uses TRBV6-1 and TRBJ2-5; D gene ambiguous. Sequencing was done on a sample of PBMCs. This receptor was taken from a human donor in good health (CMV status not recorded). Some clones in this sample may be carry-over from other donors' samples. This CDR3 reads CASSPDRRIVQETQYF. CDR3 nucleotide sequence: TGTGCCAGCAGCCCCGATCGACGGATAGTACAAGAGACCCAGTACTTC.